Below, 2 T cell receptor beta chains from the same sample are listed, as sequenced in a study of blood T cell repertoires in COVID-19. Assay used: immunoSEQ multiplex PCR; TCRdb lists only in-frame clones, some missing. The repertoire holds approximately 210,000 clones, with around 84% as singletons. Material: peripheral blood. Every receptor here comes from a human donor in a cohort sampled during active COVID-19.

This chain joins TRBV7-2 and TRBJ1-6; TRBD1 matches at 7 bases. From germline, CDR1 is SGHTA and CDR2 FQGNSA. Trimming at V came to 6 bases and at J to 7 bases, leaving 9 bases not matched to a gene. The CDR3 loop spans 15 amino acids. CDR3 protein: CASRIPGGLNSPLHF. The DNA for the CDR3 is TGTGCCAGCAGAATCCCAGGGGGATTAAATTCACCCCTCCACTTT.

The J gene is TRBJ2-7, the V gene TRBV15, with 11 bases identical to TRBD1. V shed 4 bases, J shed 6 bases, and the junction held 5 bases outside the gene matches. This CDR3 is 14 amino acids long. In germline, CDR1 is LNHNV, CDR2 YYDKDF (reference sequence). The CDR3 DNA is TGTGCCACCAGCATTGGGGGGACAGGGGGCGAGCAGTACGTC. This encodes CATSIGGTGGEQYV.